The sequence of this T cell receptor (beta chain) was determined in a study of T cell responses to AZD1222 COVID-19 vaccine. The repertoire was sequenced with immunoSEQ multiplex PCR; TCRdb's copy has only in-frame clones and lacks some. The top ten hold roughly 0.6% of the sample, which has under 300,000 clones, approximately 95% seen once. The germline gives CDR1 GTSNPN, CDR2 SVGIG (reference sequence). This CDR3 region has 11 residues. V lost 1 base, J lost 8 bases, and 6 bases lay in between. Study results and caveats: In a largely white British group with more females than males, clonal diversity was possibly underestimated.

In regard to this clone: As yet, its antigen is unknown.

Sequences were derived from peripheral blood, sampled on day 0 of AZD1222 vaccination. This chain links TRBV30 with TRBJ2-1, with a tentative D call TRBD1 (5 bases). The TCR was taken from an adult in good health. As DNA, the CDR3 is TGTGCCTGGAGTGAGGGGTATGAGCAGTTCTTC. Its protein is CAWSEGYEQFF.